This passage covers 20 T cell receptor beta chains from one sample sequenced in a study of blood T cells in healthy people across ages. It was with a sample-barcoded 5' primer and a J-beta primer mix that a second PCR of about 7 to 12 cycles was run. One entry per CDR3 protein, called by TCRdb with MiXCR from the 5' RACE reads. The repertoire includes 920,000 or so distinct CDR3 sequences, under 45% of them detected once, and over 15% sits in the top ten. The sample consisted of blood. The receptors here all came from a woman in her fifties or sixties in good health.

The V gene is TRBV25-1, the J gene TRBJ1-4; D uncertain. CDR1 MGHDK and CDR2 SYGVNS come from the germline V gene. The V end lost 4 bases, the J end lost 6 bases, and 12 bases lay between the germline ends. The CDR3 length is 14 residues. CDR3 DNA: TGTGCCAGCAGTGCGACGGGGTCTTATGAAAAACTGTTTTTT. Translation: CASSATGSYEKLFF.

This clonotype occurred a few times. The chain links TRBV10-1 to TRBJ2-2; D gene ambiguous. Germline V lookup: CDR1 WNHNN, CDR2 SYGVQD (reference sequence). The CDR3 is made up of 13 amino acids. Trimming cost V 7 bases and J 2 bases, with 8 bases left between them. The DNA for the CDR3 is TGCGCCAGCATGGGCGGAAACACCGGGGAGCTGTTTTTT. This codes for CASMGGNTGELFF.

CDR3 residues: CASSLRRYEQYF. The CDR3, as DNA: TGTGCCAGCAGTTTACGAAGATACGAGCAGTACTTC. V usage is TRBV28 and J usage is TRBJ2-7; unclear D gene. Trimming cost V 2 bases and J 4 bases, with 6 bases left between them. The CDR3 has 12 residues. Germline assignment: CDR1 MDHEN and CDR2 SYDVKM.

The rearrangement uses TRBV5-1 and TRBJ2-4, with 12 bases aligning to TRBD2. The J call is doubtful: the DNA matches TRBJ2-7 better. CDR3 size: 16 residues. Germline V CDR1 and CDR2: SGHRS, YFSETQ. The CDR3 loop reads CASSLHPTSGRNEQYF. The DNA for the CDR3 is TGCGCCAGCAGCTTGCACCCTACTAGCGGGAGGAACGAGCAGTACTTC.

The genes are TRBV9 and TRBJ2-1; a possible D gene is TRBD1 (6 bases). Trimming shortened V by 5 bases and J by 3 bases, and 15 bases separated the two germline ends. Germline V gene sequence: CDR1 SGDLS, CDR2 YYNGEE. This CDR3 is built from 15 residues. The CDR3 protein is CASSNFQGRYNEQFF. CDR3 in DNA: TGTGCCAGCAGTAATTTCCAGGGGCGCTACAATGAGCAGTTCTTC. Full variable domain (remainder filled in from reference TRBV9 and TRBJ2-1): DSGVTQTPKHLITATGQRVTLRCSPRSGDLSVYWYQQSLDQGLQFLIQYYNGEERAKGNILERFSAQQFPDLHSELNLSSLELGDSALYFCASSNFQGRYNEQFFGPGTRLTVL.

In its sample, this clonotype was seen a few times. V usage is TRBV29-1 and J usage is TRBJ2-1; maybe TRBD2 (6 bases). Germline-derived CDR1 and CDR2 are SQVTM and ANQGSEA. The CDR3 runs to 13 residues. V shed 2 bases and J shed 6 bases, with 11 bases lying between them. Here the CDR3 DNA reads TGCAGCGTTGAACTAGCGTTCTCCAATGAGCAGTTCTTC. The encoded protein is CSVELAFSNEQFF.

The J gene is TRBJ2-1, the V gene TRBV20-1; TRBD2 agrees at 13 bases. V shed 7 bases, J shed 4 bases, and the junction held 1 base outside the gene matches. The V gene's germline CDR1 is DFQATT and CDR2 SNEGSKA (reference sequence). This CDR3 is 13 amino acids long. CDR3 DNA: TGCAGTGGGACTAGCGGGGGTTACAATGAGCAGTTCTTC. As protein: CSGTSGGYNEQFF.

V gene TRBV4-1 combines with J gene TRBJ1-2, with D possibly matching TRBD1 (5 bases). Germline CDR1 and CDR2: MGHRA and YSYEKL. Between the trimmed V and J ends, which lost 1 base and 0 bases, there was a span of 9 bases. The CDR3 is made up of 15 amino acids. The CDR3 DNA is TGCGCCAGCAGCCAAGGACAGTGGTCTAACTATGGCTACACCTTC. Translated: CASSQGQWSNYGYTF.

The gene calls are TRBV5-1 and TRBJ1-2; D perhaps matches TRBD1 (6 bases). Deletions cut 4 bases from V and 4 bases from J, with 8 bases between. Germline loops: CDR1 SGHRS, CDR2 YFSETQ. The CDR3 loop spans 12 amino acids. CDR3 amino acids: CASSETGYGYTF. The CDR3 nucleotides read TGCGCCAGCAGCGAGACAGGCTATGGCTACACCTTC.

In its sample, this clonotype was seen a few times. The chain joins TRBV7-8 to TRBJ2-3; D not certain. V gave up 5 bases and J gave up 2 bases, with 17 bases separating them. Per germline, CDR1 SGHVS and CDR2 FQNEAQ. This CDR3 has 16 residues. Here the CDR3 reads CASSTSRRANTDTQYF. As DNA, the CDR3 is TGTGCCAGCAGCACCTCTCGTCGGGCGAACACAGATACGCAGTATTTT. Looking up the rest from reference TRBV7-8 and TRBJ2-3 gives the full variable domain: GAGVSQSPRYKVAKRGQDVALRCDPISGHVSLFWYQQALGQGPEFLTYFQNEAQLDKSGLPSDRFFAERPEGSVSTLKIQRTQQEDSAVYLCASSTSRRANTDTQYFGPGTRLTVL.

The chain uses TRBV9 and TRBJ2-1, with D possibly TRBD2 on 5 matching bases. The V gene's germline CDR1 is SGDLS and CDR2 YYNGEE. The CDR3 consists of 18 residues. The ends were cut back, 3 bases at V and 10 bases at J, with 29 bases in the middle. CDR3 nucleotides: TGTGCCAGCAGCGACCGCCTCTCCTCCCAGCGGAGCCCCCGGGAGCAGTTCTTC. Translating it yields CASSDRLSSQRSPREQFF.

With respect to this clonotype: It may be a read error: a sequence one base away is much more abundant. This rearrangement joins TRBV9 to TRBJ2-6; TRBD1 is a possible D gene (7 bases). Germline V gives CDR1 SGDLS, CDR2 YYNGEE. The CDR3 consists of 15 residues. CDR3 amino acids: CASSSGGYGANVPTF. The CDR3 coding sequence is TGTGCCAGCAGTTCAGGGGGGTATGGGGCCAACGTCCCGACTTTC. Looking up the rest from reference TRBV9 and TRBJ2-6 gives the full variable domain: DSGVTQTPKHLITATGQRVTLRCSPRSGDLSVYWYQQSLDQGLQFLIQYYNGEERAKGNILERFSAQQFPDLHSELNLSSLELGDSALYFCASSSGGYGANVPTFGAGSRLTVL.

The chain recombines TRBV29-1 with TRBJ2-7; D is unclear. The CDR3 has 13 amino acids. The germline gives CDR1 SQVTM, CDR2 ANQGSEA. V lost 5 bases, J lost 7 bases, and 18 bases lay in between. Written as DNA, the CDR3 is TGCAGCGTTCAAAATGGGCTCTTGGGTGAGCAGTACTTC. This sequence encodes CSVQNGLLGEQYF.

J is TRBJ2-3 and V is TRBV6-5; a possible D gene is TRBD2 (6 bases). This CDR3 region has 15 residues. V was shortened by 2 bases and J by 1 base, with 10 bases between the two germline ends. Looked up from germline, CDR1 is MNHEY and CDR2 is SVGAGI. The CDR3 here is CASSYAGYGTDTQYF. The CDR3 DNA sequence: TGTGCCAGCAGTTACGCGGGATACGGCACAGATACGCAGTATTTT.

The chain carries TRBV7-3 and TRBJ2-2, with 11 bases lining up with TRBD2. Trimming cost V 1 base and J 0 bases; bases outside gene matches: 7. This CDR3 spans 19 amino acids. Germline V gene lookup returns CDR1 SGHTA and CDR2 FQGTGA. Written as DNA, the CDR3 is TGTGCCAGCAGCTTAAAGGGTTTGACTAGCGGGACGAACACCGGGGAGCTGTTTTTT. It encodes CASSLKGLTSGTNTGELFF.

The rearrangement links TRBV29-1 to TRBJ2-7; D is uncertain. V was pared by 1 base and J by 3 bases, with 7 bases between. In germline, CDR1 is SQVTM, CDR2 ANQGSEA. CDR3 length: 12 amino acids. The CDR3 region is CSVEVPDYEQYF. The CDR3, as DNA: TGCAGCGTTGAAGTCCCGGACTACGAGCAGTACTTC.

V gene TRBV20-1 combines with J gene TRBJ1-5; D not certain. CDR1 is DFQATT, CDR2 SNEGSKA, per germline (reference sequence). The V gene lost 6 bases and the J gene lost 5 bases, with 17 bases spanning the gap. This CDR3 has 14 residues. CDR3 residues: CSAKRVVGYQPQHF. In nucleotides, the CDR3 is TGCAGTGCCAAGCGGGTCGTAGGCTATCAGCCCCAGCATTTT.

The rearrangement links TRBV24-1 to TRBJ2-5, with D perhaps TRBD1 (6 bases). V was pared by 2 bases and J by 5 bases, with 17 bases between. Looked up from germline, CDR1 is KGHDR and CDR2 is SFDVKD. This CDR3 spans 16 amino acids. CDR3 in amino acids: CATSDWAAFRGETQYF. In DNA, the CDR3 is TGTGCCACCAGTGATTGGGCAGCTTTTAGGGGGGAGACCCAGTACTTC.

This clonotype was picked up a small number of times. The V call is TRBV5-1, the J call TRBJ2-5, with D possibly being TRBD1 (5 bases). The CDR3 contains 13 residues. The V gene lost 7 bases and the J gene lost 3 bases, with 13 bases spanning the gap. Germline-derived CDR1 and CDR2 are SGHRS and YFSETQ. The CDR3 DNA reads TGCGCCAGCCGCCTCTTCAGGGAAGAGACCCAGTACTTC. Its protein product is CASRLFREETQYF.

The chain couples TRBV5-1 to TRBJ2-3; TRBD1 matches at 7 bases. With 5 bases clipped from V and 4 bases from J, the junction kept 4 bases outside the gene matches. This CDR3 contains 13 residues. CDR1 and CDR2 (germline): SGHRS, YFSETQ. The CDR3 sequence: CASRSTGSDTQYF. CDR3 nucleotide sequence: TGCGCCAGCAGGTCGACAGGGTCAGATACGCAGTATTTT.